Below are 17 T cell receptor beta chains sequenced from a single sample in a study of blood T cell repertoires in COVID-19. Produced via immunoSEQ multiplex PCR; TCRdb's table is partial and in-frame only. The sample includes around 480,000 clones, around 90% of them seen just once. Sequenced sample: PBMCs or T cells enriched from blood (not recorded which). These receptors were obtained from a woman under 30 who had recovered from COVID-19.

This rearrangement joins TRBV27 to TRBJ2-5, with D perhaps matching TRBD1 (6 bases). Germline assignment: CDR1 MNHEY and CDR2 SMNVEV (reference sequence). Trimming removed 9 bases from V and 6 bases from J, with 8 bases in between. This CDR3 is 10 amino acids long. The CDR3 sequence: CARGAKTQYF. The CDR3 nucleotides read TGTGCCAGGGGGGCGAAGACCCAGTACTTC.

The chain recombines TRBV25-1 with TRBJ2-7, with 8 positions matching TRBD1. Germline-derived CDR1 and CDR2 are MGHDK and SYGVNS. This CDR3 region has 14 residues. The ends lost 6 bases at V and 2 bases at J; junction bases unmatched: 6. The CDR3 DNA reads TGTGCCAGCAGGGCCGGGACAGGCACCTACGAGCAGTACTTC. This codes for CASRAGTGTYEQYF.

This chain uses TRBV5-1 with TRBJ2-7; TRBD1 agrees at 7 bases. Germline V gene data show CDR1 as SGHRS and CDR2 as YFSETQ. The CDR3 spans 14 residues. V gave up 5 bases and J gave up 3 bases; unmatched junction bases: 8. The CDR3 DNA reads TGCGCCAGCAGTCCCGGGACAGCCCTCTACGAGCAGTACTTC. Translated: CASSPGTALYEQYF.

The chain is built from TRBV11-3 and TRBJ1-1, with D unclear. This CDR3 contains 12 residues. CDR1 is SGHNT and CDR2 is YENEEA in the germline V gene. Trimming cost V 5 bases and J 7 bases, with 11 bases left between them. The CDR3 nucleotides read TGTGCCAGCAGCCTCGAATCGGGTGAAGCTTTCTTT. Translating it yields CASSLESGEAFF. Variable domain in full (rest from reference TRBV11-3 and TRBJ1-1): EAGVVQSPRYKIIEKKQPVAFWCNPISGHNTLYWYLQNLGQGPELLIRYENEEAVDDSQLPKDRFSAERLKGVDSTLKIQPAELGDSAVYLCASSLESGEAFFGQGTRLTVV.

In its sample, this clone was seen many times. V and J are TRBV24-1 and TRBJ1-1; TRBD1 matches at 9 bases. Germline CDR1 KGHDR, CDR2 SFDVKD. The CDR3 is 19 residues long. V was pared by 3 bases and J by 1 base, with 14 bases of the junction left unmatched. The CDR3 protein is CATSDLDRDRVLGNTEAFF. The CDR3 nucleotides are TGTGCCACCAGTGATCTTGACCGGGACAGGGTACTTGGGAACACTGAAGCTTTCTTT.

Note on this clone: This same CDR3 is encoded by further DNA sequences in the sample. The chain uses TRBV5-1 and TRBJ1-4; the D is unclear. Trimming left V 4 bases short and J 0 bases short, with 7 bases between. The CDR3 spans 14 residues. The germline V gene encodes CDR1 SGHRS and CDR2 YFSETQ. The DNA for the CDR3 is TGCGCCAGCAGCCTCAGTGCAACTAATGAAAAACTGTTTTTT. The encoded protein is CASSLSATNEKLFF.

This chain connects TRBV4-2 to TRBJ2-1; D unclear. Germline V gene data show CDR1 as LGHNA and CDR2 as YNFKEQ. Trimming pared 0 bases from V and 7 bases from J, leaving 4 bases between. The CDR3 has 12 residues. Here the CDR3 DNA reads TGTGCCAGCAGCCAAGAGAGGAATGAGCAGTTCTTC. Translation gives CASSQERNEQFF.

This chain uses TRBV6-8 with TRBJ2-7; a possible D gene is TRBD1 (6 bases). Germline V gene sequence: CDR1 MNHGY, CDR2 SAAAGT. The CDR3 has 13 amino acids. Between the trimmed V and J ends, which lost 7 bases and 5 bases, there was a span of 15 bases. The CDR3 sequence: CASTTDRKDEQYF. The CDR3 DNA is TGTGCCAGCACCACCGACAGGAAGGACGAGCAGTACTTC.

The V call is TRBV3-1 (or the pseudogene TRBV3-2), the J call TRBJ2-3; TRBD2 aligns across 8 bases. Per germline, CDR1 LGHDT and CDR2 YNNKEL (reference sequence). The CDR3 covers 17 residues. Losses at the gene ends were 1 base for V and 0 bases for J; bases not matched to a gene: 6. The CDR3 protein is CASSQVIRGGSTDTQYF. CDR3 coding DNA: TGTGCCAGCAGCCAAGTAATACGGGGGGGGAGCACAGATACGCAGTATTTT.

The chain couples TRBV25-1 to TRBJ2-3; 8 bases fit TRBD2. Germline V lookup: CDR1 MGHDK, CDR2 SYGVNS. This CDR3 is built from 16 residues. Unmatched junction bases numbered 6, after V lost 2 bases and J lost 2 bases. CDR3 region: CASSEAGGFSTDTQYF. The CDR3 nucleotides are TGTGCCAGCAGTGAAGCGGGGGGCTTCTCCACAGATACGCAGTATTTT.

The sample holds a few counts of this clone. The chain combines TRBV4-1 with TRBJ1-5, with a weak D call TRBD1 (6 bases). Germline CDR1 MGHRA, CDR2 YSYEKL. The CDR3 has 15 residues. Trimming left V 1 base short and J 9 bases short, with 16 bases between. CDR3 loop: CASSQGSGGGGPQHF. In DNA, the CDR3 is TGCGCCAGCAGCCAAGGATCCGGGGGCGGGGGGCCCCAGCATTTT.

The J gene is TRBJ1-1, the V gene TRBV30; tentatively, D is TRBD1 (6 bases). Germline V lookup: CDR1 GTSNPN, CDR2 SVGIG (reference sequence). There are 14 residues in the CDR3. V dropped 4 bases and J dropped 4 bases, with 16 bases sitting between them. The CDR3 sequence: CAWMGGGAITEAFF. The DNA for the CDR3 is TGTGCCTGGATGGGCGGGGGGGCCATCACTGAAGCTTTCTTT.

This chain connects TRBV2 to TRBJ1-3; D not resolved. The CDR3 length is 13 residues. Per germline, CDR1 SNHLY and CDR2 FYNNEI. With 11 bases removed from V and 0 bases from J, the gap between germline ends came to 11 bases. The CDR3 DNA reads TGTGCCGTACAAACTAACTCTGGAAACACCATATATTTT. Translated: CAVQTNSGNTIYF.

The chain is built from TRBV6-5 and TRBJ1-2; 7 nucleotides line up with TRBD1. The CDR3 is 13 amino acids. Unmatched junction bases numbered 3, after V lost 4 bases and J lost 4 bases. The germline CDR1 and CDR2 sequences are MNHEY and SVGAGI. This CDR3 is CASSSTGSYGYTF. DNA for the CDR3: TGTGCCAGCAGTTCGACAGGGAGCTATGGCTACACCTTC.

The rearrangement joins TRBV5-1 to TRBJ2-7, with D perhaps TRBD1 (5 bases). V was clipped by 0 bases and J by 1 base, with 11 bases between them. CDR1 SGHRS and CDR2 YFSETQ come from the germline V gene. This CDR3 contains 15 residues. Here the CDR3 DNA reads TGCGCCAGCAGCTTGGCGCATAGGGGTTCCTACGAGCAGTACTTC. It specifies CASSLAHRGSYEQYF.

The genes are TRBV2 and TRBJ1-4; 8 bases line up with TRBD1. Germline trimming cut 6 bases from V and 4 bases from J; bases unmatched to any gene: 4. Per germline, CDR1 SNHLY and CDR2 FYNNEI. The CDR3 runs 14 residues. The CDR3 sequence is CASRDRGLNEKLFF. Here the CDR3 DNA reads TGTGCCAGCAGAGACAGGGGTCTTAATGAAAAACTGTTTTTT.

The V gene is TRBV18, the J gene TRBJ1-2; D is ambiguous. Germline V lookup: CDR1 KGHSH, CDR2 LQKENI. V was clipped by 6 bases and J by 0 bases, with 17 bases between them. CDR3 size: 16 residues. The CDR3 DNA is TGTGCCAGCTCTGAAGGCAGTTTCGGAGCTAACTATGGCTACACCTTC. Encoded protein: CASSEGSFGANYGYTF.